The clone carrying this T cell receptor beta chain has a single count. Germline assignment: CDR1 SGHTA and CDR2 FQGTGA. Trimming removed 5 bases from V and 0 bases from J, with 20 bases in between. This CDR3 has 19 amino acids. This sample was included in a study of blood T cell repertoires in COVID-19. Authors' processing steps: Estimation of nucleated cell counts relied on the amplification of reference gene primers. Repertoires were generated with immunoSEQ multiplex PCR, while TCRdb's copy carries only in-frame clones and drops some. V, J and clone size are taken as reported in that table, and D and trimming were inferred from the DNA itself. Of tens of thousands of clones listed, roughly 68% were seen once; the top ten hold approximately 60%.

The V gene is TRBV7-3, the J gene TRBJ2-6, with D tentatively TRBD2 (6 bases). Sequencing was performed on peripheral blood. This clonotype was sampled from an elderly man with acute or convalescent COVID-19. CDR3 amino acids: CASSQFPGLILSGANVLTF. CDR3 coding DNA: TGTGCCAGCAGCCAGTTCCCGGGACTCATTCTCTCTGGGGCCAACGTCCTGACTTTC.